This TCR beta chain was recovered during a study of breast tumors, draining lymph nodes, adjacent tissues. Whole-study results and caveats: The data were judged consistent with most tumor T cells coming from lymph node and expanding in tumor.

The lymph nodes were axillary draining lymph nodes from breast cancer patients. To note about this clonotype: Its target is unknown. The junction differs from germline at one of its ends, possibly a read error.

Via MiXCR, TCRdb re-called the multiplex PCR reads, giving one row per CDR3 protein. The sample lists approximately 90,000 distinct CDR3 sequences; about 27% were seen once. CDR1 and CDR2 (germline): SGHKS, YYEKEE (reference sequence). The CDR3 extends over 17 amino acids. The chain is built from TRBV5-5 and TRBJ2-1, with 11 bases that match TRBD2. Sequenced sample: axillary lymph node tissue. The receptor's source is a female donor with breast cancer. Some clones in this sample may be carry-over from other donors' samples. CDR3 in DNA: TGTGCCAGCAGCTCGTGCCCAACTAGCGGGAGCATCAATGAGCAGTCCTTC. Protein: CASSSCPTSGSINEQSF.